This T cell receptor (beta chain) was sequenced during a study of T cell responses to AZD1222 COVID-19 vaccine. In the case of this clone: Its antigen is not identified.

Germline V CDR1 and CDR2: SGHVS, FNYEAQ. The V gene lost 0 bases and the J gene lost 1 base, with 21 bases spanning the gap. This CDR3 contains 19 residues. General study results and limits: Increased Spike-specific TCR breadth and depth were observed after two AZD1222 doses. Only five to seven AZD1222 recipients tested seropositive at baseline. Spike as a whole was targeted by vaccine-associated CD4 TCRs, dominant at 160-218 and 743-854.

Produced via immunoSEQ multiplex PCR; TCRdb's table is partial and in-frame only. The table includes about 86,000 clones, about nine tenths detected once. The genes are TRBV7-6 and TRBJ1-2; D not certain. Sequenced here: peripheral blood, sampled 28 days after the second AZD1222 dose. The clonotype was recovered from an adult who received the AZD1222 COVID-19 vaccine. As DNA, the CDR3 is TGTGCCAGCAGCTTAGCTCAAGACTACCCTTCAAAGCTTAACTATGGCTACACCTTC. Translation gives CASSLAQDYPSKLNYGYTF.